These 25 T cell receptor beta chains originate from one sample sequenced in a study of blood T cells in healthy people across ages. A second PCR, run for roughly 6 to 11 cycles, used a sample-barcoded 5' primer plus a J-beta primer mix. TCRdb re-called the 5' RACE reads through MiXCR, storing one row per CDR3 protein. The sample includes some 550,000 distinct CDR3 sequences, around 48% of them seen just once. Sequencing was done on a sample of blood. Every receptor here comes from a man aged 80 or over in good health.

The V call is TRBV2, the J call TRBJ2-1, with 11 positions matching TRBD2. With V trimmed by 8 bases and J by 13 bases, 13 bases remained unmatched. The germline CDR1 and CDR2 sequences are SNHLY and FYNNEI. The CDR3 is 14 amino acids. The CDR3 bases are TGTGCCAGCTCCCTAGCGGGGGGTCCCGGGACCCAGTTCTTC. As protein: CASSLAGGPGTQFF.

The rearrangement links TRBV6-2 or TRBV6-3 to TRBJ1-5; 12 bases are a match to TRBD1. After removal of 6 bases from V and 5 bases from J, the junction contained 2 bases not matched to a gene. Germline CDR1 MNHEY, CDR2 SVGEGT. The CDR3 length is 14 residues. The CDR3 DNA reads TGTGCCAGCAGGGGGACAGGGGGCCATCAGCCCCAGCATTTT. It yields the protein CASRGTGGHQPQHF.

This clonotype was seen at least ten times. V usage is TRBV7-2 and J usage is TRBJ1-2; 7 bases map to TRBD1. This CDR3 has 13 residues. CDR1 and CDR2 (germline): SGHTA, FQGNSA. Trimming cost V 1 base and J 4 bases; bases outside gene matches: 0. The CDR3 spells CASSLDRGYGYTF. DNA of the CDR3: TGTGCCAGCAGCTTAGACAGGGGCTATGGCTACACCTTC.

The rearrangement joins TRBV2 to TRBJ2-4; D gene ambiguous. The J call may be in error: the DNA end matches TRBJ2-7 better. In germline, CDR1 is SNHLY, CDR2 FYNNEI. This CDR3 has 13 amino acids. CDR3 in amino acids: CASTWAYPGEQYF. In nucleotides, the CDR3 is TGTGCCAGCACATGGGCCTACCCAGGCGAGCAGTACTTC.

V is TRBV3-1 and J is TRBJ2-3, with TRBD1 matching over 7 bases. Germline CDR1 and CDR2: LGHDT and YNNKEL (reference sequence). The trim removed 1 base at V and 6 bases at J, leaving 10 bases unmatched. CDR3 size: 16 residues. CDR3 residues: CASSQVENRGSDTQYF. In DNA, the CDR3 is TGTGCCAGCAGCCAAGTCGAGAACAGGGGCTCCGATACGCAGTATTTT.

This clonotype was detected only a few times. V usage is TRBV20-1 and J usage is TRBJ1-1; D is uncertain. V dropped 0 bases and J dropped 6 bases, with 11 bases sitting between them. CDR1 and CDR2 (germline): DFQATT, SNEGSKA (reference sequence). The CDR3 consists of 13 residues. The chain's CDR3 is CSARDGRRPEAFF. The DNA for the CDR3 is TGCAGTGCTAGAGATGGGCGCCGGCCTGAAGCTTTCTTT.

V and J are TRBV10-3 and TRBJ2-7; D is ambiguous. Germline V CDR1 and CDR2: ENHRY, SYGVKD. Trimming took 9 bases from V and 2 from J, leaving 11 bases between them. There are 12 residues in the CDR3. CDR3 in amino acids: CAMAAAAYEQYF. CDR3 DNA sequence: TGTGCCATGGCTGCGGCAGCCTACGAGCAGTACTTC.

This clonotype appeared a few times. The chain has TRBV4-3 and TRBJ2-6, with 7 bases matching TRBD1. The CDR3 contains 19 residues. V trimming: 1 base; J trimming: 2 bases; junction bases outside the gene matches: 11. Germline V CDR1 and CDR2: LGHNA, YSLEER. The chain's CDR3 is CASSQVSLSTGAGANVLTF. CDR3 sequence (DNA): TGCGCCAGCAGCCAAGTTTCTCTCTCCACAGGGGCTGGGGCCAACGTCCTGACTTTC.

The table lists this clonotype with a count of one. V gene TRBV20-1 combines with J gene TRBJ2-3; tentatively, D is TRBD2 (7 bases). The CDR3 runs to 14 residues. Trimming took 5 bases from V and 4 from J, leaving 16 bases between them. Germline-derived CDR1 and CDR2 are DFQATT and SNEGSKA (reference sequence). The CDR3, as DNA: TGCAGTGCTGAGTGGGAGGGGGGCCCAGATACGCAGTATTTT. Translated: CSAEWEGGPDTQYF.

The rearrangement uses TRBV7-2 and TRBJ1-2; tentative D call: TRBD1 (6 bases). Trimming removed 5 bases at V and 6 bases at J, with 19 bases between. The CDR3 length is 15 residues. Germline V gene data show CDR1 as SGHTA and CDR2 as FQGNSA. CDR3 region: CASSPTIDRRDGYTF. CDR3 coding DNA: TGTGCCAGCAGCCCCACCATAGACAGGAGAGATGGCTACACCTTC. Together with reference TRBV7-2 and TRBJ1-2, the CDR3 gives the full variable domain: GAGVSQSPSNKVTEKGKDVELRCDPISGHTALYWYRQSLGQGLEFLIYFQGNSAPDKSGLPSDRFSAERTGGSVSTLTIQRTQQEDSAVYLCASSPTIDRRDGYTFGSGTRLTVV.

Of note for this clonotype: One junction end does not reproduce the germline sequence, and a read error may be involved. This chain uses TRBV11-2 with TRBJ2-7; TRBD1 matches at 8 bases. The CDR3 runs to 12 residues. Germline values: CDR1 SGHAT, CDR2 FQNNGV. The CDR3 nucleotides read TGTGTCAGCAGCTTAGATGACAGGGGAATGTACTTC. Translated, it gives CVSSLDDRGMYF. Complete variable domain (other parts from reference TRBV11-2 and TRBJ2-7): EAGVAQSPRYKIIEKRQSVAFWCNPISGHATLYWYQQILGQGPKLLIQFQNNGVVDDSQLPKDRFSAERLKGVDSTLKIQPAKLEDSAVYLCVSSLDDRGMYFGPGTRLTVT.

On this clonotype: Compared with germline, one end of the junction differs, possibly owing to a read error. This sequence joins TRBV7-8 and TRBJ1-5; maybe TRBD1 (6 bases). Germline loops: CDR1 SGHVS, CDR2 FQNEAQ. This CDR3 comprises 13 residues. The CDR3 sequence: CAGSRTADQPQHF. The CDR3 DNA follows: TGTGCCGGCAGCCGGACAGCGGATCAGCCCCAGCATTTT.

This clonotype has only a few counts. This chain uses TRBV9 with TRBJ2-4; 7 bases align to TRBD2. The DNA end is a closer match to TRBJ2-7, so the J assignment may be wrong. CDR1 and CDR2 from the germline V gene are SGDLS and YYNGEE. The CDR3 totals 14 residues. The DNA for the CDR3 is TGTGCCAGCAGCGTAGACCCCGGGGGGTACGAGCAGTACTTC. Protein: CASSVDPGGYEQYF.

The gene calls are TRBV12-5 and TRBJ1-6, with D possibly TRBD1 on 5 matching bases. The V and J ends lost 7 bases and 5 bases respectively, with 15 bases between them. Germline V gene data show CDR1 as LGHNT and CDR2 as FRNRAP. The CDR3 length is 15 residues. The DNA for the CDR3 is TGTGCTAGTGCCACAGGAAACCTCAATAATTCACCCCTCCACTTT. Translation gives CASATGNLNNSPLHF.

V and J are TRBV20-1 and TRBJ2-3; 9 bases are a match to TRBD2. Germline assignment: CDR1 DFQATT and CDR2 SNEGSKA (reference sequence). The CDR3 runs to 18 residues. After removal of 1 base from V and 2 bases from J, the junction contained 13 bases not matched to a gene. CDR3 loop: CSARAVAGGSLSTDTQYF. CDR3 nucleotide sequence: TGCAGTGCTAGAGCAGTTGCGGGGGGGTCTTTATCCACAGATACGCAGTATTTT.

As for this clonotype: A read error may account for a junction end that differs from germline. The chain combines TRBV4-3 with TRBJ2-3; D is uncertain. CDR3 length: 14 residues. Germline CDR1 reads LGHNA; CDR2 reads YSLEER. The DNA for the CDR3 is TGCGCCGGCAGCCAAGATATAAACGGCCGGGTACAGTATTTT. Translated: CAGSQDINGRVQYF.

This clonotype has just a few counts. The CDR3 spells CASSQDTGKGYEAFF. CDR3 nucleotides: TGCGCCAGCAGCCAAGATACAGGCAAAGGTTATGAAGCTTTCTTT. The rearrangement joins TRBV4-3 to TRBJ1-1; tentatively, D is TRBD1 (5 bases). Germline-derived CDR1 and CDR2 are LGHNA and YSLEER. V lost 0 bases, J lost 7 bases, and 15 bases lay in between. The CDR3 is made up of 15 amino acids.

In regard to this clonotype: Germline and junction disagree at one end, which may indicate a read error. The chain combines TRBV3-1 with TRBJ2-1, with 12 positions matching TRBD2. Germline values: CDR1 LGHDT, CDR2 YNNKEL (reference sequence). The CDR3 has 15 residues. The CDR3 nucleotides are TGTACCAGCAGCCAACTAGCGGGGGGATACAATGAGCAGTTCTTC. Its translation: CTSSQLAGGYNEQFF.

The chain employs TRBV6-2 or TRBV6-3 and TRBJ2-7; possibly TRBD1 for D (5 bases). V lost 4 bases and J 7 bases, leaving 17 bases between the germline ends. The germline gives CDR1 MNHEY, CDR2 SVGEGT. This CDR3 spans 14 amino acids. The CDR3 coding sequence is TGTGCCAGCAGTTTTGCCAGGGCCTATCGGGAGCAGTACTTC. Protein sequence: CASSFARAYREQYF.

The V gene is TRBV6-1, the J gene TRBJ2-4; 12 bases align to TRBD1. This CDR3 has 14 residues. CDR1 and CDR2 (germline): MNHNS, SASEGT. J lost 7 bases, V lost 7 bases, and 5 bases had no gene match. CDR3 coding DNA: TGTGCCAGCAATATAGGGACAGGGGGCAACATTCAGTACTTC. As protein: CASNIGTGGNIQYF.

The V gene is TRBV6-5, the J gene TRBJ2-7, with D hard to call. The CDR3 length is 14 residues. V lost 7 bases, J lost 0 bases, and 13 bases lay in between. CDR1 and CDR2 from the germline V gene are MNHEY and SVGAGI. Written as DNA, the CDR3 is TGTGCCAGCAAGCTAACAGTGCCCTCCTACGAGCAGTACTTC. Translated, it gives CASKLTVPSYEQYF.

Only a few counts were recorded for this clonotype. The V and J genes are TRBV7-2 and TRBJ2-7; tentatively, D is TRBD1 (5 bases). V was shortened by 4 bases and J by 0 bases, with 16 bases between the two germline ends. The CDR3 has 16 residues. Germline assignment: CDR1 SGHTA and CDR2 FQGNSA. For the CDR3, the DNA is TGTGCCAGCAGCTCTCAGGCAGGGCGTTCCTCCTACGAGCAGTACTTC. It is translated as CASSSQAGRSSYEQYF.

The genes are TRBV7-6 and TRBJ2-3; 8 nucleotides line up with TRBD2. Germline CDR1 is SGHVS and CDR2 is FNYEAQ. V lost 5 bases and J lost 3; bases outside the gene matches: 10. The CDR3 spans 16 residues. The CDR3 loop reads CASSHALGGRTDTQYF. The CDR3 nucleotides are TGTGCCAGCAGCCACGCTCTGGGCGGGAGGACAGATACGCAGTATTTT.

The chain is built from TRBV9 and TRBJ2-1; D may correspond to TRBD1 or TRBD2 (5 bases each). The germline V and J ends were trimmed by 4 bases and 12 bases, with 26 bases remaining between them. In germline, CDR1 is SGDLS, CDR2 YYNGEE. The CDR3 runs to 16 residues. The CDR3 sequence is CASSRIPGPTRRGQFF. The CDR3 DNA follows: TGTGCCAGCAGCCGTATTCCGGGACCGACTCGACGTGGGCAGTTCTTC.

The chain is built from TRBV7-2 and TRBJ2-1, with 7 bases that match TRBD1. Germline V gene data show CDR1 as SGHTA and CDR2 as FQGNSA. The trim removed 1 base at V and 10 bases at J, leaving 7 bases unmatched. The CDR3 sequence is 14 residues long. The CDR3 loop reads CASSLGDRVGEQFF. DNA of the CDR3: TGTGCCAGCAGCTTAGGCGACAGGGTTGGCGAGCAGTTCTTC.